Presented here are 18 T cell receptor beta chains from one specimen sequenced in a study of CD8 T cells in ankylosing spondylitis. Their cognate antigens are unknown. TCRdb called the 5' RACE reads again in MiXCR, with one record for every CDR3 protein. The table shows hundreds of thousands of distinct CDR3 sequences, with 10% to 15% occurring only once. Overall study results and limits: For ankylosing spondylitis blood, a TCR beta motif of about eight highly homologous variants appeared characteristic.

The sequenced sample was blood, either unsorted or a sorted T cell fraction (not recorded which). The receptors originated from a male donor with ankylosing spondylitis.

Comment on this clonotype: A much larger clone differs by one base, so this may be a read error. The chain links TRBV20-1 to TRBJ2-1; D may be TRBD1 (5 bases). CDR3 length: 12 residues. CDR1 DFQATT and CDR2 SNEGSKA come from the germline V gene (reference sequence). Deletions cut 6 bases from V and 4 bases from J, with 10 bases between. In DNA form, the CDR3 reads TGCAGTGCGTGGACACATTACAATGAGCAGTTCTTC. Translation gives CSAWTHYNEQFF.

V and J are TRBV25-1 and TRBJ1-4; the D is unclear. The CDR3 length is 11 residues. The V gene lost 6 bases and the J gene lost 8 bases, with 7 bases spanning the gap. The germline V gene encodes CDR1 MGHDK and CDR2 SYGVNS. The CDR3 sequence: CASSRSEKLFF. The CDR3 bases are TGTGCCAGCAGCAGGTCCGAAAAACTGTTTTTT.

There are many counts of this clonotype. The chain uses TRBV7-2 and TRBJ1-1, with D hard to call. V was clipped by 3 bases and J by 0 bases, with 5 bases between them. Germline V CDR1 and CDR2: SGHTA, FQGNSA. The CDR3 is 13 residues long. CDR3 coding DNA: TGTGCCAGCAGCTTGACCATGAACACTGAAGCTTTCTTT. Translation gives CASSLTMNTEAFF.

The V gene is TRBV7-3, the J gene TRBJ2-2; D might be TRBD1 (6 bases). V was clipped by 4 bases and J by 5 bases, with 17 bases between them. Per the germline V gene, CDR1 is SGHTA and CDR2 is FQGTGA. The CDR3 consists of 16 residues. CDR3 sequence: CASSSQGHTGTGELFF. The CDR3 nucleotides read TGTGCCAGCAGCTCCCAGGGGCATACAGGGACCGGGGAGCTGTTTTTT.

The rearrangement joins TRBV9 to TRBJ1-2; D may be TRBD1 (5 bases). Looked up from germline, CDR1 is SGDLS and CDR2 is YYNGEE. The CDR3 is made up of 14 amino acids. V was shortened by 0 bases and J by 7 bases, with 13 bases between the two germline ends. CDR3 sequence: CASSVAPRETGYTF. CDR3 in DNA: TGTGCCAGCAGCGTAGCTCCCAGGGAGACTGGCTACACCTTC.

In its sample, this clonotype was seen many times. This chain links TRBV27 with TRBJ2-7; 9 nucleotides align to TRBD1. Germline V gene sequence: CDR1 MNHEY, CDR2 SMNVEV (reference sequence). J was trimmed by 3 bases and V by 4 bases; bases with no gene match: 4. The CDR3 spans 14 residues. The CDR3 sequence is CASSSDRGGYEQYF. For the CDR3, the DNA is TGTGCCAGCAGTTCGGACAGGGGTGGCTACGAGCAGTACTTC.

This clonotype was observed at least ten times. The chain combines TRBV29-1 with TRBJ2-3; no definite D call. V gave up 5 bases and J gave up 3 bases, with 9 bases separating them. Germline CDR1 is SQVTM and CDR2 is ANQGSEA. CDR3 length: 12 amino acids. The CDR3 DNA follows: TGCAGCGTTCATGAAATGACAGATACGCAGTATTTT. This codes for CSVHEMTDTQYF.

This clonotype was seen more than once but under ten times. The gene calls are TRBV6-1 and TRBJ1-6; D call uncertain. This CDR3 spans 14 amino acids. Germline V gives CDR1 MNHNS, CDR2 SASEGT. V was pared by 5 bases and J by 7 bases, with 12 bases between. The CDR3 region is CASSQRTENSPLHF. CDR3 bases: TGTGCCAGCAGTCAACGGACGGAGAATTCACCCCTCCACTTT.

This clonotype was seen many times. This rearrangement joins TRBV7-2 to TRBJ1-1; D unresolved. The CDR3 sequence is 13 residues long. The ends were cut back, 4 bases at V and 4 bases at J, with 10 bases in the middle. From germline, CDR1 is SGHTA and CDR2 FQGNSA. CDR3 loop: CASSWKAGTEAFF. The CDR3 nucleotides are TGTGCCAGCAGCTGGAAGGCTGGCACTGAAGCTTTCTTT.

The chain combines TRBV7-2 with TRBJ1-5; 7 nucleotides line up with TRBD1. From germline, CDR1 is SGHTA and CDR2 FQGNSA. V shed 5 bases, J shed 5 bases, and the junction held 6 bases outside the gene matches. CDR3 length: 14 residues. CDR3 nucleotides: TGTGCCAGCAGCCTCAGGGGGGGGCATCAGCCCCAGCATTTT. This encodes CASSLRGGHQPQHF.

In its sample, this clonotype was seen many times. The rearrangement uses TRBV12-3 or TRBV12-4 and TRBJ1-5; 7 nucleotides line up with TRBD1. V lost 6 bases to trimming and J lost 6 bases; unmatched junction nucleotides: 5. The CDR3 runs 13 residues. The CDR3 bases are TGTGCCAGCAGGGGACAGAGGATTCAGCCCCAGCATTTT. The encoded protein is CASRGQRIQPQHF.

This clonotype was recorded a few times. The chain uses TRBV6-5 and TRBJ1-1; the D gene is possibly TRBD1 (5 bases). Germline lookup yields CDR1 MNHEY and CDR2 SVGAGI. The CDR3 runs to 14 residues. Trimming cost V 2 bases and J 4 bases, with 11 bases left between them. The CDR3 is CASSYAATVTEAFF. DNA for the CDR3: TGTGCCAGCAGTTACGCCGCGACAGTCACTGAAGCTTTCTTT.

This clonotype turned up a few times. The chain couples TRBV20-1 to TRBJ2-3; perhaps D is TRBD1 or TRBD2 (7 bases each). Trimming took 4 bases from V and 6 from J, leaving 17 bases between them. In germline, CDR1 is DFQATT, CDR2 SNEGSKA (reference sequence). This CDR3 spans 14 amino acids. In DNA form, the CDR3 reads TGCAGTGCTATAGGGGGCGGGACTACCGATACGCAGTATTTT. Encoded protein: CSAIGGGTTDTQYF.

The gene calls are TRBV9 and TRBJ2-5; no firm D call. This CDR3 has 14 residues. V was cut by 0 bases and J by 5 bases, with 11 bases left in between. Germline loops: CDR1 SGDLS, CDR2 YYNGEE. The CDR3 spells CASSVEASSETQYF. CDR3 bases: TGTGCCAGCAGCGTAGAGGCTAGTTCGGAGACCCAGTACTTC.

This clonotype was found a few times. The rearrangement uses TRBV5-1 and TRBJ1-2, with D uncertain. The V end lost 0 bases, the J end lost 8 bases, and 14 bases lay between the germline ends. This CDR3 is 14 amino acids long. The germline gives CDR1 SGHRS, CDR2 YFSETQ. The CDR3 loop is CASSLGFGVDGYTF. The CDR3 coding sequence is TGCGCCAGCAGCTTGGGGTTCGGGGTTGACGGCTACACCTTC.

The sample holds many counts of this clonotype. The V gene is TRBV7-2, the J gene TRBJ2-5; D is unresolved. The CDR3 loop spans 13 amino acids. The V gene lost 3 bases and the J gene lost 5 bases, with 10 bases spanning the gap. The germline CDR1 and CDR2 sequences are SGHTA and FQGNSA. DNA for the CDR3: TGTGCCAGCAGCTTCGAGGTTGGGGAGACCCAGTACTTC. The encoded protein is CASSFEVGETQYF.

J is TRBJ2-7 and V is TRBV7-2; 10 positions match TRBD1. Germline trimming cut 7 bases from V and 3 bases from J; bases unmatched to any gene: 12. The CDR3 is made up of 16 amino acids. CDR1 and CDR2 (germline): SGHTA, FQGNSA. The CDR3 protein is CASTLRTGTGVYEQYF. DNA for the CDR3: TGTGCCAGCACCTTGCGAACCGGGACAGGGGTCTACGAGCAGTACTTC.

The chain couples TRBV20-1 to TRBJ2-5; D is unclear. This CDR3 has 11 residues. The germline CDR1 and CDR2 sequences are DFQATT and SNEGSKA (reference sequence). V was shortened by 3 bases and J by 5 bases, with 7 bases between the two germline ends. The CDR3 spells CSASPAETQYF. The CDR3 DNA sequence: TGCAGTGCTAGCCCCGCGGAGACCCAGTACTTC.